The clone carrying this T cell receptor (beta chain) occurred many times. Its antigen is not identified. The sample belongs to a study of CD8 T cells in ankylosing spondylitis. Libraries for TCR beta were made by quantitative 5'-RACE with molecular barcodes. In TCRdb, the 5' RACE reads were re-called with MiXCR into one record per CDR3 protein. The sample comprises under 850,000 distinct CDR3 sequences, 15% to 20% of which are singletons, and under 20% rests with the top ten. Study results and limitations: In ankylosing spondylitis blood, a motif of roughly 8 highly homologous TCR beta variants appeared characteristic.

There are 15 residues in the CDR3. Between the trimmed V and J ends, which lost 6 bases and 0 bases, there was a span of 14 bases. Germline CDR1 and CDR2: SGHTA and FQGNSA. V usage is TRBV7-2 and J usage is TRBJ1-1; D not certain. Sequenced sample: blood, either unsorted or a sorted T cell fraction (not recorded which). This sequence was found in a male donor with ankylosing spondylitis. DNA of the CDR3: TGTGCCAGCAGGTCGGGCGCTGGGGTGAACACTGAAGCTTTCTTT. Translation gives CASRSGAGVNTEAFF.